This T cell receptor beta chain originates from a study of beta chain features in type 1 diabetes (dated 2018 in TCRdb). The study in broad terms: Mean age, gender distribution, total cell number and subset yield were not different between patients and healthy donors. Across all samples, around 99 million sorted cells were examined, and cell number per subset correlated strongly with RNA yield. The study compared the TCRB repertoires of sorted circulating CD4+ T cell subsets in recently diagnosed type 1 diabetes patients with those in matched healthy donors. Regulatory and stem cell-like memory subsets were isolated from only 8 patients and roughly 8 healthy donors, whereas naive and central memory subsets came from all 28 donors. What the authors observed across the whole study: Because small numbers of individuals were included in the HLA sub-analyses, any influence of HLA type on TCRB rearrangement was left unresolved. PCR may preferentially amplify shorter templates, but because patient and control samples were amplified and corrected together, any resulting skew would affect both groups equally. A moderate but significant shortening of TCRB CDR3 length was observed in type 1 diabetes patients in all four CD4+ subsets. Sequencing cDNA rather than genomic DNA could over-represent highly expressing activated cells, although activation and CD3 levels did not differ between groups. At VDJ recombination sites, type 1 diabetes patients had fewer insertions and more deleted nucleotides, which implies abnormalities in thymic rearrangement. Naive, central memory and regulatory TCRB repertoires appeared to be more similar among patients than among healthy donors.

Relative to germline, V is 6 bases shorter and J is 4 bases shorter, with 10 bases between their ends. Reading from cysteine to phenylalanine, the CDR3 counts 13 amino acids. Kept here is only the CDR3 DNA, which spans 39 bases and is read in frame from base 1. From a lookup of the germline V gene, CDR1 and CDR2 are SGHTA and FQGNSA. All of the isolated RNA was reverse transcribed with the High Capacity cDNA Reverse Transcription Kit, so expressed TCRB transcripts were sequenced. Deep immunoSEQ sequencing was performed on naive, central memory and regulatory T cell samples, with an average of approximately 3.9 million total reads per sample. After sorted cells were lysed in RLT buffer, RNA was extracted with DNase-treated RNeasy Micro or Mini kits, with the choice depending on cell number. Each cell subset was processed separately to prevent cross-contamination, with patient and healthy donor samples processed together. The immunoSEQ multiplex PCR was used to amplify TCRB sequences from cDNA, yielding 87-bp fragments that span the CDR3 region. Sequencing of the amplicons was done on the Illumina HiSeq platform. Processing in the source paper ran as follows. Synthetic template baselines were used to correct PCR bias computationally, reads within Hamming distance 2 were collapsed together, and singletons that could not be merged were discarded. Reads were aligned to IMGT to assign V, D and J genes, CDR3 length, and insertions or deletions at six rearrangement sites. Within each subset, clonotype counts were normalized to sorted cell number, after which true diversity and Gini coefficients were computed with the tcR R package. The overlap coefficient, calculated on TCRB nucleotide sequences, was used to measure repertoire sharing. As a proxy for the pre-selection repertoire, out-of-frame TCRB sequences from naive cells were analyzed. As stored in TCRdb, this immuneACCESS dataset retains in-frame rearrangements with V and J assigned. A fraction of the clones does not appear; measured against another copy, unresolved V genes explain less than half of the discrepancy, and the remainder lacks a known reason. That table supplies the V and J calls and clone size; D and trimming were determined from the DNA. This sample has around 300,000 clones in its table, and 15% of those were observed once. Of the sample, roughly 0.015% falls within the top ten clones.

From each donor, a single peripheral blood sample of 100 to 150 mL on average was drawn into heparinised tubes. A BD FACSAria II was used to sort naive, central memory, regulatory and stem cell-like memory CD4+ T cells with a panel that included CD45RO, CCR7, CD25, CD127, CD95 and CD27. A purity above 95% was achieved for all sorted populations. PBMCs were isolated right away by Lymphoprep density gradient centrifugation and were stained directly, without culture. Samples were stained and sorted in pairs, with one healthy donor and one patient per experiment, so that batch effects were minimized. This clone came up a few times. Its target antigen remains unknown. No per-base quality is available; no much larger clone lies one base away.

What was sequenced was naive CD4+ T cells from blood. The sample's cell subset or site label, decoded: true naive CD4+ T cells. This clonotype was sampled from a man aged 18-30 years with type 1 diabetes. The chain is assembled from TRBV7-2 and TRBJ1-3; no D segment can be confidently identified. Here the CDR3 is given as CASRRPGGNTIYF. DNA sequence: TGTGCCAGCAGGAGGCCCGGGGGAAACACCATATATTTT.